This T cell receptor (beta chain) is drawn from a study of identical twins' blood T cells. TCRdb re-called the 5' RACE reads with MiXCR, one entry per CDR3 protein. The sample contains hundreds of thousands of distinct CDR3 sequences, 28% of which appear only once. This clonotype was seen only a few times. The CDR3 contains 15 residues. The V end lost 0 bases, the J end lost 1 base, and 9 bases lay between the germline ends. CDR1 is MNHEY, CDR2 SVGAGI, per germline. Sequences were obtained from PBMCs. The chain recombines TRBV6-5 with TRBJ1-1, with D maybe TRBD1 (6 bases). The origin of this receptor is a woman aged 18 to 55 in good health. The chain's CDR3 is CASSYSRQANTEAFF. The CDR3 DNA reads TGTGCCAGCAGTTACTCGAGACAGGCGAACACTGAAGCTTTCTTT.